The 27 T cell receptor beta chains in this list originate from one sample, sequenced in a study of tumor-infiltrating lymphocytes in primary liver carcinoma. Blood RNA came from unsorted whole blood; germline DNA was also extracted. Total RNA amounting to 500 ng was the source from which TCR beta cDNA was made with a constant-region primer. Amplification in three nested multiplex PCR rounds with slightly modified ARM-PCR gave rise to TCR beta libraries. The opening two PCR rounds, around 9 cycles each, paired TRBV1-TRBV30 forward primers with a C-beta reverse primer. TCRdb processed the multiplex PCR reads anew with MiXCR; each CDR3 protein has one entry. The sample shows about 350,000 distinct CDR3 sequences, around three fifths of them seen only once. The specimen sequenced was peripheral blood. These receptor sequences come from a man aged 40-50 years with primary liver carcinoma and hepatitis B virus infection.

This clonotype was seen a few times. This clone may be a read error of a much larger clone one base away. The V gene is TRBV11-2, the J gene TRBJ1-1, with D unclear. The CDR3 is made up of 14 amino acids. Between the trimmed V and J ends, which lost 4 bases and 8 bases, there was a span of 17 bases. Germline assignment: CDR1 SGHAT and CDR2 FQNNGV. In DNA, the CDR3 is TGTGCCAGCAGCTCAAGCCCCACTACTTTCGAAGCTTTCTTT. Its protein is CASSSSPTTFEAFF. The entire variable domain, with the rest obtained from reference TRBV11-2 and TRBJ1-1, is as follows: EAGVAQSPRYKIIEKRQSVAFWCNPISGHATLYWYQQILGQGPKLLIQFQNNGVVDDSQLPKDRFSAERLKGVDSTLKIQPAKLEDSAVYLCASSSSPTTFEAFFGQGTRLTVV.

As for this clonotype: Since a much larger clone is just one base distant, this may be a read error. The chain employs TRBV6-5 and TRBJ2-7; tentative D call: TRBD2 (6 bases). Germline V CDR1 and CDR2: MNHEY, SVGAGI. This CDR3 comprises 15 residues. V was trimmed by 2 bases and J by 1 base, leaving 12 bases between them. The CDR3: CASSYAGSRSYEQYF. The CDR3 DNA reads TGTGCCAGCAGTTACGCCGGGAGTCGGTCCTACGAGCAGTACTTC.

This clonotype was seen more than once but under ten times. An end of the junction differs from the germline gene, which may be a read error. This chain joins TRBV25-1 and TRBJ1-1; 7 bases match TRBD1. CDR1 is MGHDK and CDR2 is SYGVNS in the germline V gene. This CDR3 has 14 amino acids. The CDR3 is CVSSGDGDSREAFF. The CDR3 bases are TGTGTCAGCAGTGGGGACGGGGACAGCCGAGAAGCTTTCTTT.

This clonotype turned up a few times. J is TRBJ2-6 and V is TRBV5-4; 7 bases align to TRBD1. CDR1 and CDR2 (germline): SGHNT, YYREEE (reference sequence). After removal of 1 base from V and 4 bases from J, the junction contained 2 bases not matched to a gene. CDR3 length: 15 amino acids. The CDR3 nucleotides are TGTGCCAGCAGCTTGACAGGGGAAGGGGCCAACGTCCTGACTTTC. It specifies CASSLTGEGANVLTF. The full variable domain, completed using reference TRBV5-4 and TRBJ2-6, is ETGVTQSPTHLIKTRGQQVTLRCSSQSGHNTVSWYQQALGQGPQFIFQYYREEENGRGNFPPRFSGLQFPNYSSELNVNALELDDSALYLCASSLTGEGANVLTFGAGSRLTVL.

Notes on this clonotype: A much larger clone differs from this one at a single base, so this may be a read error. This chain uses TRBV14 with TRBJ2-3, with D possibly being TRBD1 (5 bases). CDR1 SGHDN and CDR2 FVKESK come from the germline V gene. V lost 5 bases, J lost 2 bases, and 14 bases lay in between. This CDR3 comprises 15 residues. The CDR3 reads CASSFRQCHTDTQYF. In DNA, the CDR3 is TGTGCCAGCAGCTTTCGACAGTGCCACACAGATACGCAGTATTTT.

CDR3 in DNA: TGTGCCAGCAGCTTTGGACTACCGGGACTCTACGAGCAGTACTTC. This codes for CASSFGLPGLYEQYF. This chain links TRBV5-4 with TRBJ2-7; possibly TRBD2 for D (6 bases). CDR3 length: 15 residues. Trimming removed 2 bases from V and 3 bases from J, with 15 bases in between. Germline V gene data show CDR1 as SGHNT and CDR2 as YYREEE (reference sequence).

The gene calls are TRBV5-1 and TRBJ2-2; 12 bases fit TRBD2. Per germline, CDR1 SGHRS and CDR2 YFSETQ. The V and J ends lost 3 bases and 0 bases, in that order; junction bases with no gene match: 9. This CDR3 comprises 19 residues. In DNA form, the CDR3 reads TGCGCCAGCAGCTCCGCCGGGACTAGCGGGTCCACGAACACCGGGGAGCTGTTTTTT. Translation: CASSSAGTSGSTNTGELFF. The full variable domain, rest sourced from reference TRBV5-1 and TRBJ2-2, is KAGVTQTPRYLIKTRGQQVTLSCSPISGHRSVSWYQQTPGQGLQFLFEYFSETQRNKGNFPGRFSGRQFSNSRSEMNVSTLELGDSALYLCASSSAGTSGSTNTGELFFGEGSRLTVL.

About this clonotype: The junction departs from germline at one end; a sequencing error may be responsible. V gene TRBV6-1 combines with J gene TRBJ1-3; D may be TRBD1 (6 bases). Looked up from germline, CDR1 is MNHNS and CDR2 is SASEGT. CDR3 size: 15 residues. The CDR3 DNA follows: TGTGCCAGCAGTGAAGCAGGGGGGTTAGGAAACACCACATATTTT. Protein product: CASSEAGGLGNTTYF.

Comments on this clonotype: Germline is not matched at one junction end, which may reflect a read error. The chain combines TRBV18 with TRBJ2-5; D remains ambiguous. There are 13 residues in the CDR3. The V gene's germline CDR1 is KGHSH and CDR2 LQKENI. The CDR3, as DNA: TGTGCCAACTCACCGGGCCTCCAAGAGACCCAGTACTTC. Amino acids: CANSPGLQETQYF.

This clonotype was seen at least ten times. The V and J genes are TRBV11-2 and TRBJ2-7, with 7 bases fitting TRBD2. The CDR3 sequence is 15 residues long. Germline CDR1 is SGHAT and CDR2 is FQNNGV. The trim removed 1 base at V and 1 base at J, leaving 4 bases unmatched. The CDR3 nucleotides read TGTGCCAGCAGCTTAGGGGCGGGAGAGTCCTACGAGCAGTACTTC. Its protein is CASSLGAGESYEQYF.

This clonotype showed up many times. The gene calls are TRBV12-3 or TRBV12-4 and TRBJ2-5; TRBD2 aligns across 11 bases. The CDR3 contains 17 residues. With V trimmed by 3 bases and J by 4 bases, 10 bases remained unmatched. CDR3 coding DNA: TGTGCCAGCAGTTTCCAAGTGACTAGCGGGAACAGAGAGACCCAGTACTTC. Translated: CASSFQVTSGNRETQYF.

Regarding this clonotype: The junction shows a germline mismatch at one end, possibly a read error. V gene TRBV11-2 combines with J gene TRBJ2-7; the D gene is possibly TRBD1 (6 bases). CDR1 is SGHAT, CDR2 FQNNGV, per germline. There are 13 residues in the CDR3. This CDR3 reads CASRHTGIYEHYF. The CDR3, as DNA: TGTGCCAGCAGACATACAGGGATCTACGAGCACTACTTC.

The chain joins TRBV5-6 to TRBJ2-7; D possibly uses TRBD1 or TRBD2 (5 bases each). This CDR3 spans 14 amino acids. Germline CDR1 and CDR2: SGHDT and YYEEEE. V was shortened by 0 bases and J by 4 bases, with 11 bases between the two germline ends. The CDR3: CASSLAGLRYEQYF. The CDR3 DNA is TGTGCCAGCAGCTTGGCGGGGCTTCGGTACGAGCAGTACTTC.

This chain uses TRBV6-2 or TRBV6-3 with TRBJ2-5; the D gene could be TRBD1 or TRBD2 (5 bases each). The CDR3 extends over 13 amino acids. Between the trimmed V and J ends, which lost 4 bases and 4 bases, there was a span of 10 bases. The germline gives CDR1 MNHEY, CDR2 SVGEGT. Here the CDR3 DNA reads TGTGCCAGCAGTTGGGGGAATGGAGAGACCCAGTACTTC. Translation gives CASSWGNGETQYF.

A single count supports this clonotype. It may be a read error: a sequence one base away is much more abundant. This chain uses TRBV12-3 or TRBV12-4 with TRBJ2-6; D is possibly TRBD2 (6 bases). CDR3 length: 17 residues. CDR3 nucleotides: TGTGCCAGCATCTTACCACCAGCGGGTTCTGGGTCCAACGTCCTGACTTTC. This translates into CASILPPAGSGSNVLTF.

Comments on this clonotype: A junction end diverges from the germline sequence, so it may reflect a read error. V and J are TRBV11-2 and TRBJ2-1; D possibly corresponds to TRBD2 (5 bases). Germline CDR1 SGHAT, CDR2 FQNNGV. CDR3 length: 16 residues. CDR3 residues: CASSYNSAHLHNEQFF. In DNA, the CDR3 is TGTGCCAGTAGCTATAATAGCGCCCATTTACACAATGAGCAGTTCTTC.

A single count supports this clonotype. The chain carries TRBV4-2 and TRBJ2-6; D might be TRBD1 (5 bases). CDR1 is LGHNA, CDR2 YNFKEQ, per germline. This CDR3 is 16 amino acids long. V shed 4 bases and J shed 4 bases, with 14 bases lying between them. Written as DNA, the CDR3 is TGTGCCAGCAGCCCCATTGGGGCCCTCGGGGCCAACGTCCTGACTTTC. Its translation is CASSPIGALGANVLTF.

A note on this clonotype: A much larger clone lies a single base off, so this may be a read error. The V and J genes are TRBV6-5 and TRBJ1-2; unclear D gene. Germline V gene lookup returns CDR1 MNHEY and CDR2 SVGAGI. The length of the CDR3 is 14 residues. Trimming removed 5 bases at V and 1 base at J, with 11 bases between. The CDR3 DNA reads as TGTGCCAGCAGTAACACACTACTTAACTATGGCTACACCTTC. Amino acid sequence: CASSNTLLNYGYTF.

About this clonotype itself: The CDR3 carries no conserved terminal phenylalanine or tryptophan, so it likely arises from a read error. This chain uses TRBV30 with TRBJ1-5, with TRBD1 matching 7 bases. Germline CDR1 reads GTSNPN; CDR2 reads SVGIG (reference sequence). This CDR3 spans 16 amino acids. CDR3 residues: CARSGTTGQTGQPQHY. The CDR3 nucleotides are TGTGCCCGGAGTGGAACAACGGGACAGACCGGGCAGCCCCAGCATTAT.

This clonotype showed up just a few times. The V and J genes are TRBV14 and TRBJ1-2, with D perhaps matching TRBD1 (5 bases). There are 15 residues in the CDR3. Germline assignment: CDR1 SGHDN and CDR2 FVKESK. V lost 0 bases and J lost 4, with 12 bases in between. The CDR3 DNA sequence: TGTGCCAGCAGCCAAGATGTTCCAGGGTCCTATGGCTACACCTTC. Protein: CASSQDVPGSYGYTF.

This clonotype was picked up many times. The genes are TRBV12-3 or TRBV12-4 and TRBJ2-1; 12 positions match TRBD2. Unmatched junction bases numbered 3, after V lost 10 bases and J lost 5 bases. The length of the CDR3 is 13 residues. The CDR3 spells CANGLAGNNEQFF. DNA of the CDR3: TGTGCCAACGGACTAGCGGGAAACAATGAGCAGTTCTTC.

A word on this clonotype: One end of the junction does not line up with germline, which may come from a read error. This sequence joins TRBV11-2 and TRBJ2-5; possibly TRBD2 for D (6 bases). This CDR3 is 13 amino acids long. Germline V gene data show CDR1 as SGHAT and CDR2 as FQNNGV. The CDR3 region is CASSLKRLDTQHF. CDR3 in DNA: TGTGCCAGCAGCTTAAAGAGACTAGACACCCAGCACTTC.

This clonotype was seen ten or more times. DNA for the CDR3: TGTGCCAGCAGCTTAGCTTTGTCCTACGAGCAGTACTTC. It codes for CASSLALSYEQYF. The V and J genes are TRBV11-2 and TRBJ2-7; D is ambiguous. This CDR3 contains 13 residues. Germline CDR1 reads SGHAT; CDR2 reads FQNNGV. Trimming left V 1 base short and J 1 base short, with 5 bases between.

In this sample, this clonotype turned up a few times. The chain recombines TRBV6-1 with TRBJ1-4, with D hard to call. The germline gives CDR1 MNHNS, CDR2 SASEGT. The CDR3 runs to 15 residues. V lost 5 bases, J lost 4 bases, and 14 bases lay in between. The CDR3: CASSPMGRNNEKLFF. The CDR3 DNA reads TGTGCCAGCAGTCCAATGGGGAGGAATAATGAAAAACTGTTTTTT.

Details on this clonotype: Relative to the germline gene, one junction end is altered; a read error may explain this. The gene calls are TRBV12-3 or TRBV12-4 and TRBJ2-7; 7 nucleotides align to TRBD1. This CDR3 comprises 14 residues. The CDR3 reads CASRKDRAAHEQWF. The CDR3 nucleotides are TGTGCCAGCAGAAAAGACAGGGCTGCCCACGAGCAGTGGTTC.

The CDR3 spells CASSSDRGFPSGANVLTF. The CDR3 nucleotides read TGTGCCAGCAGTTCGGACAGGGGGTTTCCCTCTGGGGCCAACGTCCTGACTTTC. The genes are TRBV6-5 and TRBJ2-6; 10 bases align to TRBD1. The germline V gene encodes CDR1 MNHEY and CDR2 SVGAGI. CDR3 size: 18 residues. V lost 4 bases to trimming and J lost 0 bases; unmatched junction nucleotides: 6.

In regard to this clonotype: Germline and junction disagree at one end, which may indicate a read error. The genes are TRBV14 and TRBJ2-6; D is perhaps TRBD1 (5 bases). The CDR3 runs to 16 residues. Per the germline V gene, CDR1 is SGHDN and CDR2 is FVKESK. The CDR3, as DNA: TGTGCCAGCAGCCCCGAAAGGAGATCTGGGGCCAACCTCCTGACTTTC. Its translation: CASSPERRSGANLLTF. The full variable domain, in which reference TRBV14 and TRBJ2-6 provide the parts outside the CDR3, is EAGVTQFPSHSVIEKGQTVTLRCDPISGHDNLYWYRRVMGKEIKFLLHFVKESKQDESGMPNNRFLAERTGGTYSTLKVQPAELEDSGVYFCASSPERRSGANLLTFGAGSRLTVL.